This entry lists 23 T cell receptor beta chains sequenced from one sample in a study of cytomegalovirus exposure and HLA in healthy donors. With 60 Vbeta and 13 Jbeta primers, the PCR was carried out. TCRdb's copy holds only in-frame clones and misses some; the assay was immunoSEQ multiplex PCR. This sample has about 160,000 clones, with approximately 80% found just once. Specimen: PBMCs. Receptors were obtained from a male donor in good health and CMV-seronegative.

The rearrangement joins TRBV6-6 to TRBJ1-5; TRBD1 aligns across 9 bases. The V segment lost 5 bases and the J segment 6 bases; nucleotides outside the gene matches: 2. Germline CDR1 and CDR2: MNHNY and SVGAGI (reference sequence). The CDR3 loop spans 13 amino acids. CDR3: CASSDRGSQPQHF. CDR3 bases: TGTGCCAGCAGTGACAGGGGGAGTCAGCCCCAGCATTTT.

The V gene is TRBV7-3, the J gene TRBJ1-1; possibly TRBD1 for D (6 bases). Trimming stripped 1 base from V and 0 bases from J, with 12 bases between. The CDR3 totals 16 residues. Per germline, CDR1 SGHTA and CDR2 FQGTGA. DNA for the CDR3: TGTGCCAGCAGCTTAAACGGGGCAGGGGTGAACACTGAAGCTTTCTTT. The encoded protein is CASSLNGAGVNTEAFF.

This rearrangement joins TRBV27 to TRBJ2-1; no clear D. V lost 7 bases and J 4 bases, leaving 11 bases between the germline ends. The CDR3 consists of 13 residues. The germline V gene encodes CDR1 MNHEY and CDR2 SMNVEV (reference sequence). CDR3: CASKNAAYNEQFF. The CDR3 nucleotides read TGTGCCAGCAAGAACGCGGCTTACAATGAGCAGTTCTTC.

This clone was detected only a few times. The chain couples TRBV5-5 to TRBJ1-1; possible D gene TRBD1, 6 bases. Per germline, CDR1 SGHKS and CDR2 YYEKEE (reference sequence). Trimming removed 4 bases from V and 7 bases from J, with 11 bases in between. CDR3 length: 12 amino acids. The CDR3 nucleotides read TGTGCCAGCAGCACACGGACAGATGAAGCTTTCTTT. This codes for CASSTRTDEAFF.

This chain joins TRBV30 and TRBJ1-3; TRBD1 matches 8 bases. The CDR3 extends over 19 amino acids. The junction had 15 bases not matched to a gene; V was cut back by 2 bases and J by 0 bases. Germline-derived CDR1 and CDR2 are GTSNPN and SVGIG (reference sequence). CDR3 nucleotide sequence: TGTGCCTGGAGTCGGGGGGACGGGACAGGCGGAATCTCTGGAAACACCATATATTTT. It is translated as CAWSRGDGTGGISGNTIYF.

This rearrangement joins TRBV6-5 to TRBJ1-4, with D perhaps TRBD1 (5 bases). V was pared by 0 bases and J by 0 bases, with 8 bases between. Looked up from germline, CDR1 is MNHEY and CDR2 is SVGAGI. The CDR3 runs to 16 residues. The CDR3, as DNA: TGTGCCAGCAGTTACTCGCCGGGGGCAACTAATGAAAAACTGTTTTTT. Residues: CASSYSPGATNEKLFF.

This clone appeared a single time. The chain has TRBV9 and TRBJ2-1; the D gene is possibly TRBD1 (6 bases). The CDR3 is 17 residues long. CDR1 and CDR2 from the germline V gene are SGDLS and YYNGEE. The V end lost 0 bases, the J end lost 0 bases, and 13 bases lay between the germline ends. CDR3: CASSVGTAPSSYNEQFF. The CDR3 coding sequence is TGTGCCAGCAGCGTAGGGACAGCGCCGAGCTCCTACAATGAGCAGTTCTTC.

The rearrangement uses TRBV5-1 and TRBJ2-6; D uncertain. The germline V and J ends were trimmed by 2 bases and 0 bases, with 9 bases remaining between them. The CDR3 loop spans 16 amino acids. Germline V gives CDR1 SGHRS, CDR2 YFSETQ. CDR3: CASSFGQSSGANVLTF. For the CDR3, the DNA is TGCGCCAGCAGCTTTGGGCAGTCCTCTGGGGCCAACGTCCTGACTTTC.

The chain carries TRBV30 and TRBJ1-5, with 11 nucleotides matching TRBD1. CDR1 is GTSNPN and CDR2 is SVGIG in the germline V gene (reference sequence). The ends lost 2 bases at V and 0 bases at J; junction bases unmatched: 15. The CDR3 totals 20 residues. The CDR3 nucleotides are TGTGCCTGGAGTTTAAATGCCGGGACAGGGGGTTTGGGTAGCAATCAGCCCCAGCATTTT. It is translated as CAWSLNAGTGGLGSNQPQHF.

The CDR3: CASSIGQLSNQPQHF. The CDR3 bases are TGTGCCAGTAGTATTGGGCAGCTGAGCAATCAGCCCCAGCATTTT. The chain joins TRBV19 to TRBJ1-5; D gene unclear. V lost 3 bases to trimming and J lost 1 base, with 10 bases between them. The CDR3 totals 15 residues. Germline assignment: CDR1 LNHDA and CDR2 SQIVND (reference sequence).

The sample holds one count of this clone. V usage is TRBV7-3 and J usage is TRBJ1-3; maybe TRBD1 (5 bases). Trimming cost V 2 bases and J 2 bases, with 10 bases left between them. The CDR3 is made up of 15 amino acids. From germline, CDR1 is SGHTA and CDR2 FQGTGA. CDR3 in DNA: TGTGCCAGCAGCTTACAGGGCGTAGCTGGAAACACCATATATTTT. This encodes CASSLQGVAGNTIYF. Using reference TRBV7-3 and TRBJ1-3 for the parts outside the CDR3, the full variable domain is GAGVSQTPSNKVTEKGKYVELRCDPISGHTALYWYRQSLGQGPEFLIYFQGTGAADDSGLPNDRFFAVRPEGSVSTLKIQRTERGDSAVYLCASSLQGVAGNTIYFGEGSWLTVV.

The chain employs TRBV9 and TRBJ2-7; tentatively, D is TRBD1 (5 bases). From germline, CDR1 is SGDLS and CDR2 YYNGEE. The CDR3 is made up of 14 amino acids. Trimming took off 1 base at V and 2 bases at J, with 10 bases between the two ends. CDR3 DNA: TGTGCCAGCAGCGTAATGACGGACACCTACGAGCAGTACTTC. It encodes CASSVMTDTYEQYF.

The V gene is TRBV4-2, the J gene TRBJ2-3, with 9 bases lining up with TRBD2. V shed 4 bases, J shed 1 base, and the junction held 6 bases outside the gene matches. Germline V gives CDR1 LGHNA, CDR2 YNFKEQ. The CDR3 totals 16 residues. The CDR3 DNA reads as TGTGCCAGCAGCCCAAAACCTAGCGGGGGCACAGATACGCAGTATTTT. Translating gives CASSPKPSGGTDTQYF.

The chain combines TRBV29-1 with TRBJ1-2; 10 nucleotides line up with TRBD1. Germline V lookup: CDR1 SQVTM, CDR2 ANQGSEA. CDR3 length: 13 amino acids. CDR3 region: CSADRGRSGGYTF. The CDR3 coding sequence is TGCAGTGCAGACAGGGGGCGATCGGGCGGCTACACCTTC.

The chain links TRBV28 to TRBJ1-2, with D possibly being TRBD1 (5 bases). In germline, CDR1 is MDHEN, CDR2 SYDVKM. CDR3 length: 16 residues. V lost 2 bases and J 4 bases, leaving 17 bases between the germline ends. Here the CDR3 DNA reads TGTGCCAGCAGTTTACCTTCAGGGATTTCGGGCTATGGCTACACCTTC. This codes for CASSLPSGISGYGYTF.

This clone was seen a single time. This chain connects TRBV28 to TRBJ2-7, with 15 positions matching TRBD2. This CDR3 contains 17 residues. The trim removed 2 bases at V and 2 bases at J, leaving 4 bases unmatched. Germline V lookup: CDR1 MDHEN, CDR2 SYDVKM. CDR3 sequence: CASSLRTSGRAAYEQYF. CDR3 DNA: TGTGCCAGCAGTTTAAGGACTAGCGGGAGGGCCGCCTACGAGCAGTACTTC.

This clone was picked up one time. For the CDR3, the DNA is TGTGCCAGCAGCCTGAGAAATAATTCACCCCTCCACTTT. It yields the protein CASSLRNNSPLHF. The V call is TRBV5-8, the J call TRBJ1-6; unclear D gene. Germline CDR1 is SGHTS and CDR2 is YDEGEE. The CDR3 extends over 13 amino acids. V was clipped by 4 bases and J by 5 bases, with 7 bases between them. The whole variable domain, filled in from reference TRBV5-8 and TRBJ1-6, reads EAGVTQSPTHLIKTRGQQATLRCSPISGHTSVYWYQQALGLGLQFLLWYDEGEERNRGNFPPRFSGRQFPNYSSELNVNALELEDSALYLCASSLRNNSPLHFGNGTRLTVT.

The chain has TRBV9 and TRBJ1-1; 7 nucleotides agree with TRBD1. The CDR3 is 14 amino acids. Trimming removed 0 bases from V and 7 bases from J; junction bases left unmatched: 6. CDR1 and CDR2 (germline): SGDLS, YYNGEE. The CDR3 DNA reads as TGTGCCAGCAGCGTAGCTGACAGGGAGGATGAAGCTTTCTTT. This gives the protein CASSVADREDEAFF. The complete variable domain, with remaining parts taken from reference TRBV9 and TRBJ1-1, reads DSGVTQTPKHLITATGQRVTLRCSPRSGDLSVYWYQQSLDQGLQFLIQYYNGEERAKGNILERFSAQQFPDLHSELNLSSLELGDSALYFCASSVADREDEAFFGQGTRLTVV.

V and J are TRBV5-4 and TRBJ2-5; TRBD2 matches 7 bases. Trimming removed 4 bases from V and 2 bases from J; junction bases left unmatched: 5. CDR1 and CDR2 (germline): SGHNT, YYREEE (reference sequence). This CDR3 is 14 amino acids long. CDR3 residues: CASSGGVTQETQYF. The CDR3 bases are TGTGCCAGCAGCGGGGGGGTGACTCAAGAGACCCAGTACTTC. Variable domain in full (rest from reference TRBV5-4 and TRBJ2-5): ETGVTQSPTHLIKTRGQQVTLRCSSQSGHNTVSWYQQALGQGPQFIFQYYREEENGRGNFPPRFSGLQFPNYSSELNVNALELDDSALYLCASSGGVTQETQYFGPGTRLLVL.

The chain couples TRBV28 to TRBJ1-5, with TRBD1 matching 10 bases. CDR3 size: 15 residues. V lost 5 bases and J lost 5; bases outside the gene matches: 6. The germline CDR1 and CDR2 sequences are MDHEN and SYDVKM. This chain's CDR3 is CASSAKGTGDQPQHF. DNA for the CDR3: TGTGCCAGCAGTGCCAAAGGGACAGGGGATCAGCCCCAGCATTTT.

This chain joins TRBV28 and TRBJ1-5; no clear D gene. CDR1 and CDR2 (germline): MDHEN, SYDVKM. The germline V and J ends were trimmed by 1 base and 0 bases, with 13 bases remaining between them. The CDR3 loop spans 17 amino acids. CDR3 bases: TGTGCCAGCAGTTTATCTTTCGCGGCGGGTAGCAATCAGCCCCAGCATTTT. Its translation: CASSLSFAAGSNQPQHF.

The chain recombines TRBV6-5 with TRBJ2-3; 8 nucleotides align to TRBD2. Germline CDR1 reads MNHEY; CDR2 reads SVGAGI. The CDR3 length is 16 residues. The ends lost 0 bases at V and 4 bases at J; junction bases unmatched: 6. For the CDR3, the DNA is TGTGCCAGCAGTTACTCGCTAACGGGGGGGGCAGATACGCAGTATTTT. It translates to CASSYSLTGGADTQYF.

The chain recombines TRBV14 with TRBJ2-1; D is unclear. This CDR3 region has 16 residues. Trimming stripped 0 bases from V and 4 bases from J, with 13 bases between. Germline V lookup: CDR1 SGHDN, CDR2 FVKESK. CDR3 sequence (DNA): TGTGCCAGCAGCCAAGACGCCCCGAGGCCTTACAATGAGCAGTTCTTC. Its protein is CASSQDAPRPYNEQFF.